One sample yielded the 7 T cell receptor beta chains listed below, sequenced in a study of human thymus T cells. TCRdb keeps only in-frame clones here, not all; method: immunoSEQ multiplex PCR. The repertoire holds 40,000 to 55,000 clones, with approximately 95% as singletons. The sequenced material came from blood. The receptors shown here come from a boy younger than two with a congenital heart defect but otherwise immunologically healthy.

This chain uses TRBV5-5 with TRBJ2-2; no clear D. The CDR3 is 11 amino acids. V gave up 5 bases and J gave up 5 bases, with 4 bases separating them. Germline CDR1 and CDR2: SGHKS and YYEKEE (reference sequence). The CDR3 DNA is TGTGCCAGCAGTGCGACCGGGGAGCTGTTTTTT. It is translated as CASSATGELFF.

With respect to this clone: This same CDR3 is encoded by further DNA sequences in the sample. V and J are TRBV29-1 and TRBJ2-7; perhaps TRBD2 as D (5 bases). This CDR3 spans 12 amino acids. The germline gives CDR1 SQVTM, CDR2 ANQGSEA. The V and J ends lost 6 bases and 7 bases respectively, with 16 bases between them. This CDR3 is CSVKKGPGEQYF. For the CDR3, the DNA is TGCAGCGTCAAAAAGGGTCCGGGAGAGCAGTACTTC.

The V gene is TRBV5-1, the J gene TRBJ2-5; the match to TRBD1 covers 10 bases. This CDR3 contains 15 residues. V shed 5 bases, J shed 4 bases, and the junction held 8 bases outside the gene matches. Looked up from germline, CDR1 is SGHRS and CDR2 is YFSETQ. The CDR3 region has the DNA TGCGCCAGCAGTCCACGGACAGGGGGTGGAGAGACCCAGTACTTC. Translation: CASSPRTGGGETQYF.

The CDR3 sequence: CASSFTSYEQYF. The CDR3 DNA follows: TGCGCCAGCAGCTTCACCTCCTACGAGCAGTACTTC. The chain employs TRBV5-1 and TRBJ2-7; the D is unclear. Germline V gene lookup returns CDR1 SGHRS and CDR2 YFSETQ. There are 12 residues in the CDR3. V was clipped by 2 bases and J by 0 bases, with 3 bases between them.

The chain recombines TRBV13 with TRBJ2-1; D might be TRBD1 or TRBD2, each matching 5 bases. V was shortened by 2 bases and J by 0 bases, with 8 bases between the two germline ends. Germline CDR1 is PRHDT and CDR2 is FYEKMQ (reference sequence). This CDR3 has 15 residues. The CDR3 reads CASSLPRGSYNEQFF. CDR3 nucleotide sequence: TGTGCCAGCAGCTTACCGAGGGGCTCCTACAATGAGCAGTTCTTC.

V usage is TRBV18 and J usage is TRBJ1-2; no firm D call. The CDR3 runs 13 residues. CDR1 and CDR2 (germline): KGHSH, LQKENI. With 3 bases removed from V and 1 base from J, the gap between germline ends came to 6 bases. CDR3 amino acids: CASSPSDNYGYTF. In nucleotides, the CDR3 is TGTGCCAGCTCACCGAGCGATAACTATGGCTACACCTTC.

This clone showed up just once. Other DNA sequences of this sample code for an identical CDR3. CDR3 sequence: CASSVGQGTDTQYF. In DNA, the CDR3 is TGTGCCAGCAGCGTAGGGCAGGGGACAGATACGCAGTATTTT. This chain joins TRBV9 and TRBJ2-3; D is perhaps TRBD1 (6 bases). Germline CDR1 reads SGDLS; CDR2 reads YYNGEE. The V end lost 0 bases, the J end lost 3 bases, and 8 bases lay between the germline ends. This CDR3 spans 14 amino acids. Full variable domain (outside the CDR3, taken from reference TRBV9 and TRBJ2-3): DSGVTQTPKHLITATGQRVTLRCSPRSGDLSVYWYQQSLDQGLQFLIQYYNGEERAKGNILERFSAQQFPDLHSELNLSSLELGDSALYFCASSVGQGTDTQYFGPGTRLTVL.